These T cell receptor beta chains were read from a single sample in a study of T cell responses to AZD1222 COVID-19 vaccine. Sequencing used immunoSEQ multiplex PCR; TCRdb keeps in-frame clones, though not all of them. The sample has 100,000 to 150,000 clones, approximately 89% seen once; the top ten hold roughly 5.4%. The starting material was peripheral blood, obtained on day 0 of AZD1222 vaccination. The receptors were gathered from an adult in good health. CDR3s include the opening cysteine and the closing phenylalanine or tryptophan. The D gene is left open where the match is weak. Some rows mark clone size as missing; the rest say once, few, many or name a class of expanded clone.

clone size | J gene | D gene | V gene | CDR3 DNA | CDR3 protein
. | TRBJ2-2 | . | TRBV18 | TGTGCCAGCTCACCACGGGGGATCGGGGAGCTGTTTTTT | CASSPRGIGELFF
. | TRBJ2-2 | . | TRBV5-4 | TGTGCCAGCAGCACCGGGACACGGGGGATTACCGGGGAGCTGTTTTTT | CASSTGTRGITGELFF
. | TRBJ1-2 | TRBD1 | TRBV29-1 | TGCAGCGTTGACTCCCCGACAGGGGTTAACTATGGCTACACCTTC | CSVDSPTGVNYGYTF
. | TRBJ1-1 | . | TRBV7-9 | TGTGCCAGCAGCTTAGTTGCGGGGGACACTGAAGCTTTCTTT | CASSLVAGDTEAFF
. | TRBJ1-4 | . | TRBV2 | TGTGCCAGCAGTGTTCCTCGGGGTCGAGTTAATGAAAAACTGTTTTTT | CASSVPRGRVNEKLFF
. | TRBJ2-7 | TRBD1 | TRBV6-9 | TGTGCCAGCAGTTATCCTGCACCGACAGGGGGGAACGAGCAGTACTTC | CASSYPAPTGGNEQYF
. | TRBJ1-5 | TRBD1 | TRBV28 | TGTGCCAGCAGTGTCGGGACAGCTACGAAGCCCCAGCATTTT | CASSVGTATKPQHF
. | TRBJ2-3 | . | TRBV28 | TGTGCCAGCAGTTTAACCGATACGCAGTATTTT | CASSLTDTQYF
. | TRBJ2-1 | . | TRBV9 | TGTGCCAGCAGCGTAGGGGGGACCCCACCTTACAATGAGCAGTTCTTC | CASSVGGTPPYNEQFF
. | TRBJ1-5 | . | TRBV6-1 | TGTGCCAGCAGTGAAGGTGGAGAGGAGCAGCCCCAGCATTTT | CASSEGGEEQPQHF
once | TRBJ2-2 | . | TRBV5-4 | TGTGCCAGCCAGCGGCAGGGGCGGAGCACCGGGGAGCTGTTTTTT | CASQRQGRSTGELFF
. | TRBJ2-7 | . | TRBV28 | TGTGCCAGCAGTTTATGGTCCGGATCACAGCCTTCCGAGCAGTACTTC | CASSLWSGSQPSEQYF
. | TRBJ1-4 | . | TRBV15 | TGTGCCACCAGCAGAGATCGGACGGATTGGGGTCAAGAAAAACTGTTTTTT | CATSRDRTDWGQEKLFF
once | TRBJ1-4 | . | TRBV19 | TGTGCCAGTAGTAAGGGCCGTCAGGATGAAAAACTGTTTTTT | CASSKGRQDEKLFF
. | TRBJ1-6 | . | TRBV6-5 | TGTGCCAGCAGTTTACAGATTCGGACACCCCTCCACTTT | CASSLQIRTPLHF
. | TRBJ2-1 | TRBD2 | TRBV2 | TGTGCCAGCCGGGGGGGCTCCTCCTACAATGAGCAGTTCTTC | CASRGGSSYNEQFF
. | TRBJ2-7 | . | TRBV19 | TGTGCCAGTAGTATGGCTTGGCTGGACTCTGGAGAGCAGTACTTC | CASSMAWLDSGEQYF
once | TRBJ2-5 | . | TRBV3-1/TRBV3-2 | TGTGCCAGCAGCCGGGGCCGGGCCGCAGCGGCCCAGTACTTC | CASSRGRAAAAQYF
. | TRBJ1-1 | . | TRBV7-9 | TGTGCCAGCAGCTTAGATGACAGAGCTACTGAAGCTTTCTTT | CASSLDDRATEAFF
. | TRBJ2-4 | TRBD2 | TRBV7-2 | TGTGCCAGCAGCTCACCCCCAGCGGGGGCCCAGTGCTTC | CASSSPPAGAQCF
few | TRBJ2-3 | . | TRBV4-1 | TGCGCCAGCAGCCCTACTCCCGGGACACAAAGGGATACGCAGTATTTT | CASSPTPGTQRDTQYF
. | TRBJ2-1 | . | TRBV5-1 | TGCGCCAGCTCCCAGGGGCGGGGGCCTAGGGATGAGCAGTTCTTC | CASSQGRGPRDEQFF
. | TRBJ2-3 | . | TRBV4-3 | TGCGCCAGCAGCCAAGATCTGAATAGCGAGACAGATACGCAGTATTTT | CASSQDLNSETDTQYF
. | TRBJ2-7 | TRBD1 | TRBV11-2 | TGTGCCAGCAGCTCCCTCGACAGGGGCGAATACGAGCAGTACTTC | CASSSLDRGEYEQYF
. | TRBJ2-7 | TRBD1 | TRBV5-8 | TGTGCCAGCAGCTTGGTGGGGTCGACAGGGGGCTACTACGAGCAGTACTTC | CASSLVGSTGGYYEQYF
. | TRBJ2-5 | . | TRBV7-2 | TGTGCCAGCAGCTTAGCAGGGGGGGAGAGGACCCAGTACTTC | CASSLAGGERTQYF
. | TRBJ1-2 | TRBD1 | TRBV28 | TGTGCCAGCACCGCAGGGGACAGGGGTTTTGGCTACACCTTC | CASTAGDRGFGYTF
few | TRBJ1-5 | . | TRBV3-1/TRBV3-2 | TGTGCCAGCAGCCAAGGAGGTTATGCGGATCAGCCCCAGCATTTT | CASSQGGYADQPQHF
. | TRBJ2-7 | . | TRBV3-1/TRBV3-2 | TGTGCCAGCAGCCAAGACCTGATCCAGGCCTCCTACGAGCAGTACTTC | CASSQDLIQASYEQYF
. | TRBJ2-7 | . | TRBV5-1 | TGCGCCAGCAGCTTGGTCGCGGACACCTACGAGCAGTACTTC | CASSLVADTYEQYF
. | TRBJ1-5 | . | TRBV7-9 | TGTGCCAGCAGCCGGGATAGCAATCAGCCCCAGCATTTT | CASSRDSNQPQHF
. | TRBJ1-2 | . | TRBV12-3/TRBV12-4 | TGTGCCAGCAGTTTAAATAACCGTGGCTACACCTTC | CASSLNNRGYTF
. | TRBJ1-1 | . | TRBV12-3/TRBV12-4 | TGTGCCAGCAGTTTAGGGGTTAACACTGAAGCTTTCTTT | CASSLGVNTEAFF